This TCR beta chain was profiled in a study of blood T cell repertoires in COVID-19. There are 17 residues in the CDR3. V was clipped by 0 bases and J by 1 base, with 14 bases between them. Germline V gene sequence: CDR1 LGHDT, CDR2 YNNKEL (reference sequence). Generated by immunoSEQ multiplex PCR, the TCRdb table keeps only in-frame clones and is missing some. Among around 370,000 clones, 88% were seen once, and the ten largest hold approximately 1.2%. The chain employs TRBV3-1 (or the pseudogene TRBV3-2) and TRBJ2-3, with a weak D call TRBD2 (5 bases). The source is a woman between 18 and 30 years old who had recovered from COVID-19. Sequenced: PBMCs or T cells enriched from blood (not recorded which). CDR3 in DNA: TGTGCCAGCAGCCAAGATCCCCCCGGGGATGGCACAGATACGCAGTATTTT. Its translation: CASSQDPPGDGTDTQYF.